This T cell receptor beta chain comes out of a study of cytomegalovirus exposure and HLA in healthy donors (TCRdb year 2017). General notes on the study: According to an earlier analysis of several hundred of the donors, about 179 million T cells yielded 120 million or so unique TCR beta sequences and around 280 Gb of sequence data. A later genetic analysis took genome-wide SNP genotypes for about 55% of the 666 donors and used that subset as a discovery cohort. Typing coverage varied by locus: roughly 629-630 donors for A, B, C, DRB1 and DQB1; about 520 for DQA1; approximately 610 for DPA1; 450 to 480 for DPB1. HLA typing covered class I and class II loci at four-digit resolution. Along with the roughly 670-subject first cohort, a separate validation cohort of over a hundred different subjects was used. Across some 400 genotyped donors of the cohort, an average of roughly 250,000 unique TCR beta nucleotide sequences per donor were sequenced, and 15% to 20% of those sequences were non-productive. Rather than drawing on any new phenotypic data, the later analysis identified candidate immune exposures from TCR beta sequences and the way those sequences occurred across donors. Donor age, sex, ethnicity and CMV serostatus were collected together with the repertoire data. Among the approximately 400 genotyped donors, approximately 77% belonged to the genetic ancestry cluster associated with self-reported Caucasian donors. A few DR-DQ haplotypes were treated as single units for association and clustering because of strong linkage in the cohort. A later analysis re-analyzed previously published TCR beta repertoires from 650 to 800 donors and added high-resolution HLA genotyping to study TCR occurrence patterns. The study used immunosequencing to profile the T cell repertoires of several hundred subjects and linked those repertoires to cytomegalovirus serostatus. In an earlier analysis of over 550 of the donors, high-throughput TCR beta sequencing was used to judge whether each TCR beta V gene segment behaved as functional or pseudogenic. To predict cytomegalovirus infection status, the study combined high-throughput TCR immunosequencing, statistical association of individual TCRs with disease status, and machine learning. Roughly 300 gigabases of sequencing data and around 80 million unique TCR sequences made up an early release that covered roughly 670 HLA-typed donors. All discovery cohort repertoires had been generated on a single sequencing platform. The study aimed to test whether signatures of past pathogen exposure could be identified by cataloging public T cell receptors. The paper's findings and limits, for the study overall: A further reported finding was that TCR beta sequences accurately predicted the HLA-A and HLA-B alleles for most subjects in the first cohort. The classifier was reported to diagnose cytomegalovirus status with high specificity and sensitivity in both the original cohort and the validation cohort. In this cohort, only TCR beta chains were sequenced, and detectable features were limited by the absence of alpha or paired-chain data. The study listed 150 to 200 TCR beta chains as associated with cytomegalovirus. Most TCR sequences were observed very rarely across donors, whereas some public TCRs were present in many individuals. Correlated functional status among segregating V segments might be attributable to linkage disequilibrium, but an unknown experimental factor could not be ruled out. HLA typing was unavailable for some donors at each locus, so association tests used only the typed subset. Assigning TCR associations to individual alleles was difficult when HLA alleles, especially DR and DQ, strongly co-occurred. Compared with equally common non-associated chains, HLA-associated TCR beta chains in a later analysis were more clonally expanded and had lower generation probabilities. Because counts were too low, roughly 17 rarely observed V segments, including chromosome 9 orphons, were left out of the earlier analysis of approximately 580 of the donors. The only immune exposure information available for the cohort was CMV serostatus. In an earlier analysis of 587 of the donors, most TCR beta V segments appeared in productive rearrangements about 90% or about 30% of the time, broadly matching IMGT annotations. A later analysis found that most CMV-associated TCR beta chains appeared HLA-restricted, with HLA associations seemingly driven largely by CMV exposure. In a later analysis, several top co-occurrence clusters were reported to appear linked to parvovirus B19, influenza, CMV and Epstein-Barr virus. A later genetic analysis reported fewer N-insertions in productive TCRs among donors in an Asian-associated ancestry cluster than the roughly 670-donor mean. Presence/absence analyses assumed roughly uniform sequencing depth across donors, an assumption that may not hold. A later genetic analysis associated a missense DCLRE1C variant with V-gene and J-gene trimming of TCR beta chains, and an independent cohort replicated the association. A later analysis found that TCR association rates varied across HLA loci, with DRB1 alleles showing the most associated TCRs and HLA-C alleles the fewest. The 87-base-pair reads could not distinguish some IMGT-functional V segments, including TRBV6-2 and TRBV6-3, so those segments were excluded. Specific HLA alleles were associated with roughly 17,000 TCR beta sequences at a false discovery rate of 0.05 in a later analysis. It was suggested by the authors that the approach could potentially be generalized to other disease states and immunological phenotypes. In vitro tests confirmed that three of the cytomegalovirus-associated TCR beta chains recognize cytomegalovirus antigens. The sequencing pipeline was judged likely to have produced a cluster of highly shared sequence variants as a technical artifact.

Comment on this clone: Its specific antigen is unknown. The input lacks base qualities; no much larger clone sits a single base away.

Taken from the germline V gene, the CDR1 and CDR2 loops are ENHRY and SYGVKD. Germline trimming: 6 bases from V, 2 bases from J; junction bases outside gene matches: 6. Reading from cysteine to phenylalanine, the CDR3 counts 15 amino acids. The retained sequence is limited to the CDR3, 45 bases, with the frame set at the first base. The cohort was made up of approximately 670 healthy bone marrow donors. At the time of sampling, every cohort member was nominally healthy, though immune exposures that went unrecorded were likely present. The donor was CMV seropositive and belonged to the group of more than 250 seropositive cohort members. Every donor gave a peripheral blood sample, and the peripheral blood mononuclear cells from that sample were used for TCR beta sequencing. Genomic DNA was extracted from the blood cell samples with the Qiagen DNeasy Blood Extraction Kit. The library was generated by the immunoSEQ multiplex PCR assay. For the multiplex PCR, a mixture combining 60 forward primers for TCR Vbeta segments and 13 reverse primers for TCR Jbeta segments was used. The CDR3 region of rearranged TCR beta genes was amplified from genomic DNA by a multiplex PCR assay. The Illumina HiSeq System was used to sequence the amplified TCR beta libraries as 87-base-pair reads. In the source study's methods: A later analysis tallied 70 million to 100 million unique TCR beta chains across the 600 to 700 repertoires, and roughly 11 million of those chains were shared by two or more donors. Raw reads were error-corrected and collapsed into unique sequences with a nearest-neighbor algorithm that merged closely related sequences to remove PCR and sequencing errors. CDR3 sequences were aligned to IMGT reference sequences to assign V, D and J gene segments. For a sequence to be retained, at least a six-nucleotide match to both a V gene segment and a J gene segment was required. A rearrangement was called productive if the CDR3 had no stop codons and remained in frame with V and J, and every other rearrangement was called non-productive. CDR3 was defined by IMGT convention, running from the second conserved V-encoded cysteine to the conserved J-encoded phenylalanine. Sequences without an unambiguous match to a single V gene segment were excluded from the earlier analysis of almost 600 of the donors. In an earlier analysis of 587 of the donors, V segments were called functional above 56.7% productive rearrangements and were called segregating when the between-donor standard deviation exceeded 5%. A statistical classification framework was built to diagnose cytomegalovirus status from the catalog of TCR beta chain sequences. In a later analysis, TCR nucleotide sequences were compared against IMGT/GENE-DB human TR gene sequences so that V and J genes could be assigned. A later analysis assigned CDR3 sequences and most-parsimonious VDJ recombination scenarios with the TCRdist pipeline. In a later analysis, each TCR beta chain was defined by its CDR3 amino acid sequence together with its V-gene family, and reads lacking a unique V-gene family were excluded. In a later analysis, 550 to 650 highly shared, low-generation-probability nucleotide sequences were removed to address suspected cross-contamination and a sequencing artifact. In a later analysis, a clonal expansion index was calculated for each public chain from normalized within-repertoire ranks of inferred template counts. A later analysis computed generation probabilities with a VDJ recombination model fitted to out-of-frame rearrangements, and checked the results against IGoR. In a later analysis, hypergeometric tests were used to score TCR-TCR, TCR-HLA and TCR-CMV co-occurrence, with a repertoire-size bias correction applied to TCR pairs. A later analysis estimated false discovery rates by permuting HLA or CMV assignments 20 times. In a later analysis, co-occurring TCRs were grouped with DBSCAN, and TCRdist sequence similarity was added when clustering was performed within HLA-allele-positive subsets. Repertoires with fewer than 30,000 or more than 120,000 public chains were left out of co-occurrence clustering, as were about five repertoires with anomalous nucleotide sharing. TCRdb re-hosts the immuneACCESS table, in-frame sequences only. Its copies lack some clones; in the studies checked, an unresolved V gene accounts for under half of them, and the cause for the rest is not known. That table gives V, J and clone size, and the DNA gave D and trimming. The sample table holds roughly 150,000 clones, of which 75% were seen once. Approximately 10% of the sample is held by the ten biggest clonotypes.

This receptor was identified in a young man in good health and CMV-seropositive. Sample: PBMCs. This receptor chain uses TRBV10-3 and TRBJ2-3; the central 9 bases match TRBD2. The encoded CDR3 is CAIRGAGGPTDTQYF. The bases read TGTGCCATCAGAGGAGCGGGAGGTCCCACAGATACGCAGTATTTT.